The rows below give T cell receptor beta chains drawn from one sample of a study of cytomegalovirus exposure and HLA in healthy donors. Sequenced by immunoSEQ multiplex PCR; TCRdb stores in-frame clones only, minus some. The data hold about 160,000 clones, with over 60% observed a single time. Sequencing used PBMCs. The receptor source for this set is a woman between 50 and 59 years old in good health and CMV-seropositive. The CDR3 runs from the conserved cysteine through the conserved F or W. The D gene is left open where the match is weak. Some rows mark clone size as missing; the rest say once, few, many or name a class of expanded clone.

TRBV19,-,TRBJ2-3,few,CASSTPRDRTDTQYF,TGTGCCAGTAGTACGCCGCGGGACCGGACAGATACGCAGTATTTT
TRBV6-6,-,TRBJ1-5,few,CASSYLTGATNQPQHF,TGTGCCAGCAGTTATTTGACAGGAGCAACCAATCAGCCCCAGCATTTT
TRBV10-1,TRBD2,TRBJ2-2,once,CASRSGTSGELFF,TGCGCCAGCAGGAGCGGGACCTCCGGGGAGCTGTTTTTT
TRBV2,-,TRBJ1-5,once,CASSERGGSQPQHF,TGTGCCAGCTCTGAGAGGGGGGGAAGTCAGCCCCAGCATTTT
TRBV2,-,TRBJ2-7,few,CASSDTLAYEQYF,TGTGCCAGCAGTGACACTTTAGCCTACGAGCAGTACTTC
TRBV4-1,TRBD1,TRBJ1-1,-,CASSHPGQGNTEAFF,TGCGCCAGCAGCCACCCGGGACAGGGGAACACTGAAGCTTTCTTT
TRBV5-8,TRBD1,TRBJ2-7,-,CASRLQGAVYEQYF,TGTGCCAGCAGGCTACAGGGGGCGGTTTACGAGCAGTACTTC
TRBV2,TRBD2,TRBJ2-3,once,CATGRELADDSTDTQYF,TGTGCCACCGGAAGGGAGCTAGCGGACGATAGCACAGATACGCAGTATTTT
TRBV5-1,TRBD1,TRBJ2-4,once,CASSSGQLDIQYF,TGCGCCAGCAGCTCGGGACAGTTGGACATTCAGTACTTC
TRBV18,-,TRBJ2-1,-,CASSGASNEQFF,TGTGCCAGCTCGGGCGCAAGCAATGAGCAGTTCTTC
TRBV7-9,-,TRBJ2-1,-,CASSSVPNNEQFF,TGTGCCAGCAGCTCAGTACCAAACAATGAGCAGTTCTTC
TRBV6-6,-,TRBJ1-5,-,CASREPNQPQHF,TGTGCCAGCAGGGAGCCTAATCAGCCCCAGCATTTT
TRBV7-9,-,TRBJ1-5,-,CASSQGQINQPQHF,TGTGCCAGCAGCCAAGGACAGATCAATCAGCCCCAGCATTTT
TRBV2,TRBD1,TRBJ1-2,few,CASSEATGGGGYTF,TGTGCCAGCAGTGAAGCGACAGGGGGCGGGGGCTACACCTTC
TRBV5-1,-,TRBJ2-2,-,CASSFDFTGELFF,TGCGCCAGCAGCTTTGACTTCACCGGGGAGCTGTTTTTT
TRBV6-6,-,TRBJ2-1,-,CASGLQDPTMTQFF,TGTGCCAGCGGGTTACAGGACCCTACAATGACGCAGTTCTTC
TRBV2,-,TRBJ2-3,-,CASSEALQGDTQYF,TGTGCCAGCAGTGAAGCGCTCCAGGGGGATACGCAGTATTTT
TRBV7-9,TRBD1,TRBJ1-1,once,CASSLARGPRGQRRTEAFF,TGTGCCAGCAGCTTAGCGAGGGGGCCAAGGGGGCAGCGGAGGACTGAAGCTTTCTTT
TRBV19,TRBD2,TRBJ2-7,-,CASSSRLAGGLSEQYF,TGTGCCAGTAGTTCCCGACTAGCGGGAGGTCTGAGCGAGCAGTACTTC
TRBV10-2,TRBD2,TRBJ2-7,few,CASSESTSGPYEQYF,TGCGCCAGCAGTGAGTCAACTAGCGGACCCTACGAGCAGTACTTC
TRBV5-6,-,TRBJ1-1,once,CASSLSDRLNTEAFF,TGTGCCAGCAGCTTGTCTGACAGACTGAACACTGAAGCTTTCTTT
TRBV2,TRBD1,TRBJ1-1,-,CASGIRTGLNTEAFF,TGTGCCAGCGGAATAAGGACAGGGCTGAACACTGAAGCTTTCTTT
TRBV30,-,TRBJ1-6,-,CAWSTGNWNSPLHF,TGTGCCTGGAGTACAGGGAATTGGAATTCACCCCTCCACTTT
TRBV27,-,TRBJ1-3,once,CASSPTGISGNTIYF,TGTGCCAGCAGTCCTACAGGAATCTCTGGAAACACCATATATTTT
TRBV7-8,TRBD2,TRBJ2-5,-,CASSRIIAGGPQETQYF,TGTGCCAGCAGCCGAATCATAGCGGGAGGGCCCCAAGAGACCCAGTACTTC
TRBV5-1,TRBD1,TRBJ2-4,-,CASSPRDRGQSIQYF,TGCGCCAGCAGCCCGCGGGACAGGGGGCAGAGCATTCAGTACTTC
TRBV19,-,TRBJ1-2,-,CASSIRTEIYGYTF,TGTGCCAGTAGTATAAGGACAGAAATCTATGGCTACACCTTC
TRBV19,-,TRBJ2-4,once,CASSIGDRLAKNIQYF,TGTGCCAGTAGTATAGGAGACAGACTAGCCAAAAACATTCAGTACTTC
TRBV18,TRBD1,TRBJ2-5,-,CASSRGTGVQETQYF,TGTGCCAGCTCACGGGGGACAGGGGTGCAAGAGACCCAGTACTTC
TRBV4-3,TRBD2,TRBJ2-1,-,CASSQGLASSYNEQFF,TGCGCCAGCAGCCAAGGACTAGCGAGCTCCTACAATGAGCAGTTCTTC
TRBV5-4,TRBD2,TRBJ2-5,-,CASSPRLAGTQETQYF,TGTGCCAGCAGCCCGAGACTAGCGGGAACACAAGAGACCCAGTACTTC
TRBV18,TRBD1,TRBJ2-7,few,CASSPPSLGGFEQYF,TGTGCCAGCTCACCACCGAGTCTAGGGGGCTTCGAGCAGTACTTC
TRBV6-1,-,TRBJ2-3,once,CASSALLDTSTDTQYF,TGTGCCAGCAGTGCCTTACTTGACACTAGCACAGATACGCAGTATTTT
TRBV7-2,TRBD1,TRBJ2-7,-,CASSLGRDRGIHEQYF,TGTGCCAGCAGCTTGGGGCGGGACAGGGGGATCCACGAGCAGTACTTC
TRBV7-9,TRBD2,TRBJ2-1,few,CASSIAAGAVRGEQFF,TGTGCCAGCAGCATAGCAGCGGGAGCCGTGAGGGGTGAGCAGTTCTTC
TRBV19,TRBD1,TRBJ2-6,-,CASKGTGGELYYAGANVLTF,TGTGCCAGTAAGGGGACAGGGGGTGAATTATACTACGCTGGGGCCAACGTCCTGACTTTC
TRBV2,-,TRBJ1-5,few,CASSPQGYSNQPQHF,TGTGCCAGCAGTCCCCAGGGTTATAGCAATCAGCCCCAGCATTTT
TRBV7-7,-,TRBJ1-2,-,CASSLVGQVQRYTF,TGTGCTAGCAGCTTAGTAGGTCAGGTGCAACGCTACACCTTC
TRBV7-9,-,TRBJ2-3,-,CASSEVDTQYF,TGTGCCAGCAGCGAGGTGGATACGCAGTATTTT
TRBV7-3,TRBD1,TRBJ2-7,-,CASSKNRGYEQYF,TGTGCCAGCAGCAAAAACAGGGGCTACGAGCAGTACTTC
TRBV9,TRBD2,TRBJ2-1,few,CASSVDAGAGGGYNEQFF,TGTGCCAGCAGCGTAGACGCAGGAGCGGGGGGAGGGTACAATGAGCAGTTCTTC
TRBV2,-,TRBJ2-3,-,CASSVEAPSTDTQYF,TGTGCCAGCAGCGTGGAGGCCCCTAGCACAGATACGCAGTATTTT
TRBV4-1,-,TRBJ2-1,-,CASSQRQTGISYNEQFF,TGCGCCAGCAGCCAACGTCAGACCGGGATCTCCTACAATGAGCAGTTCTTC
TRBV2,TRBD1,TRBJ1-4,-,CASSALTGEGEKLFF,TGTGCCAGCAGTGCCCTGACAGGGGAAGGAGAAAAACTGTTTTTT